This is a list of T cell receptor beta chains from one sample in a study of CD8 T cells in ankylosing spondylitis. TCRdb re-derived calls from the 5' RACE reads in MiXCR, one entry per CDR3 protein. The repertoire holds more than 300,000 distinct CDR3 sequences, with around a tenth as singletons. Source material: blood, either unsorted or a sorted T cell fraction (not recorded which). These TCRs come from a female donor with ankylosing spondylitis or in good health (not recorded which). The CDR3 runs from the conserved cysteine through the conserved F or W. Each record gives: V gene, D gene, J gene, clone size, CDR3 DNA, CDR3 protein. A D gene is named only where the DNA matches it firmly. Part of the rows lack a size; the others show once, few, many or a class for expanded clones.

TRBV25-1,TRBD2,TRBJ2-3,many,TGTGCCAGCAGCCAAGAAACTAGCGGGAGCTCAGATACGCAGTATTTT,CASSQETSGSSDTQYF
TRBV5-1,-,TRBJ1-2,many,TGCGCCAGCAGCTTGGGCGGGGGCGACGGCTACACCTTC,CASSLGGGDGYTF
TRBV25-1,-,TRBJ1-4,few,TGTGCCAGCAGTGATCACGGGGTTGATGAAAAACTGTTTTTT,CASSDHGVDEKLFF
TRBV12-3/TRBV12-4,-,TRBJ2-5,many,TGTGCCAGCAGTTTAGCGGAACCAAGCGGCTCCCGCGCTGCCCAGTACTTC,CASSLAEPSGSRAAQYF
TRBV5-1,TRBD2,TRBJ2-5,many,TGCGCCAGCAGCTTCGGGGGGGGCTTTGAGACCCAGTACTTC,CASSFGGGFETQYF
TRBV20-1,TRBD1,TRBJ2-7,-,TGCAGTGCTAGGCGAGGGCAGGGGGCTTACGAGCAGTACTTC,CSARRGQGAYEQYF
TRBV18,-,TRBJ2-3,-,TGTGCCAGCTCACCACTAAGATCGGGAGACATCACAGATACGCAGTATTTT,CASSPLRSGDITDTQYF
TRBV20-1,-,TRBJ1-5,many,TGCAGTGCTTCCCGGGAGGATCAGCCCCAGCATTTT,CSASREDQPQHF
TRBV5-4,-,TRBJ2-2,many,TGTGCCAGCAGCTTCAGCGCAACTCGGACCATGAGGAGCACCGGGGAGCTGTTTTTT,CASSFSATRTMRSTGELFF
TRBV29-1,-,TRBJ2-2,many,TGCAGCGTTGATCTTTCAGGAGCCGGGGAGCTGTTTTTT,CSVDLSGAGELFF
TRBV7-3,-,TRBJ2-2,-,TGTGCCAGCCGGATTACAGGGGGGGCTTCCGGGGAGCTGTTTTTT,CASRITGGASGELFF
TRBV7-2,TRBD2,TRBJ2-2,-,TGTGCCAGCAGTTGGGGAGGGCCGGGCACCGGGGAGCTGTTTTTT,CASSWGGPGTGELFF